This TCR beta chain was recorded in a study of T cells after yellow fever vaccination. Overall study: For low cell numbers, libraries were made with SMART-Seq v4 Ultra Low Input.

This clonotype showed up just a few times. This CDR3 spans 16 amino acids. Looked up from germline, CDR1 is LGHDT and CDR2 is YNNKEL (reference sequence). The V end lost 0 bases, the J end lost 0 bases, and 6 bases lay between the germline ends. UMIs were added to TCR cDNA along with a universal primer site when it was made by 5'RACE template switching. TCRdb re-analysed the 5' RACE reads in MiXCR, keeping a single row per CDR3 protein. Of about 300,000 distinct CDR3 sequences in the sample, approximately 4% were seen once. The rearrangement joins TRBV3-1 to TRBJ2-6; D unresolved. The sequence derives from a man aged 18 to 29 who received the YFV17D yellow fever vaccine. The starting material was PBMCs, obtained 5 days after the yellow fever booster vaccination. The CDR3 loop reads CASSQDPLSGANVLTF. CDR3 nucleotides: TGTGCCAGCAGCCAAGACCCCCTCTCTGGGGCCAACGTCCTGACTTTC. The full variable domain, in which reference TRBV3-1 and TRBJ2-6 provide the parts outside the CDR3, is DTAVSQTPKYLVTQMGNDKSIKCEQNLGHDTMYWYKQDSKKFLKIMFSYNNKELIINETVPNRFSPKSPDKAHLNLHINSLELGDSAVYFCASSQDPLSGANVLTFGAGSRLTVL.